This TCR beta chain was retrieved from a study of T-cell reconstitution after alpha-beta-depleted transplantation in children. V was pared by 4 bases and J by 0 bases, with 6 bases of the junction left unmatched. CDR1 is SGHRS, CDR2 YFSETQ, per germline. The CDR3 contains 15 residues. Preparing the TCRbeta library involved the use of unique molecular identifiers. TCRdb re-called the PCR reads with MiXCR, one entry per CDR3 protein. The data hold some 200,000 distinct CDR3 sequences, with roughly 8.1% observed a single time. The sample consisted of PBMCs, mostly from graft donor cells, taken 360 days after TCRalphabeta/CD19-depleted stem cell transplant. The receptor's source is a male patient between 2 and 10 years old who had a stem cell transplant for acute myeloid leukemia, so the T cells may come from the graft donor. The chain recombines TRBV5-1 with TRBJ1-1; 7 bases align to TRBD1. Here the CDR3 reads CASSPTDRMNTEAFF. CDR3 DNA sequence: TGCGCCAGCAGCCCGACGGACAGGATGAACACTGAAGCTTTCTTT.